This entry lists 3 T cell receptor beta chains sequenced from one sample in a study of T cells in Graves' hyperthyroidism and ophthalmopathy. Template material for amplifying TCR beta CDR3 regions consisted of RNA transcripts. Using the HTBI primer set, a first-round RT-PCR was run on the TCR CDR3. TCRdb reprocessed the multiplex PCR reads with MiXCR, giving one entry per CDR3 protein. The sample consists of hundreds of thousands of distinct CDR3 sequences, around 13% of them appearing once. The sequenced sample consisted of blood. Receptors were obtained from a woman aged 45 to 65 with Graves' ophthalmopathy.

This clonotype was observed a few times. The chain recombines TRBV20-1 with TRBJ2-5, with 7 bases aligning to TRBD2. Per the germline V gene, CDR1 is DFQATT and CDR2 is SNEGSKA (reference sequence). Losses at the gene ends were 0 bases for V and 4 bases for J; bases not matched to a gene: 8. This CDR3 comprises 15 residues. The CDR3 loop reads CSARDTAGNPETQYF. The CDR3, as DNA: TGCAGTGCTAGAGATACAGCGGGAAACCCAGAGACCCAGTACTTC.

The V gene is TRBV29-1, the J gene TRBJ1-2, with D possibly being TRBD1 (6 bases). This CDR3 has 14 residues. CDR1 SQVTM and CDR2 ANQGSEA come from the germline V gene. V was shortened by 7 bases and J by 3 bases, with 18 bases between the two germline ends. The CDR3 DNA sequence: TGCAGCGCCAAAATACAGGGAAGGGACTATGGCTACACCTTC. Translated: CSAKIQGRDYGYTF.

The chain recombines TRBV12-3 or TRBV12-4 with TRBJ1-4; 9 bases agree with TRBD1. The CDR3 is 16 residues long. V shed 5 bases and J 2 bases; nucleotides not matched to a gene: 6. The CDR3 loop is CASSPQGAPTNEKLFF. The CDR3 nucleotides are TGTGCCAGCAGTCCACAGGGGGCGCCCACTAATGAAAAACTGTTTTTT.